The rows below give T cell receptor beta chains drawn from one sample of a study of blood T cells in healthy people across ages. TCRdb re-derived calls from the 5' RACE reads in MiXCR, one entry per CDR3 protein. The sample shows about 1.1 million distinct CDR3 sequences, approximately 38% of them seen only once. Sequencing used blood. The receptor source for this set is a man younger than 35 in good health. The CDR3 runs from the conserved cysteine through the conserved F or W. The D gene is left open where the match is weak. A clone size is listed for some rows: how often the clone was seen (once, few, many), or a class if it is expanded.

-	-	TRBV7-2	TRBJ1-1	CAGSLGPDYTEAFF	TGTGCCGGCAGCTTAGGGCCAGACTACACTGAAGCTTTCTTT
few	-	TRBV12-5	TRBJ1-2	CASGLATDRSSVYGYTF	TGTGCTAGTGGTTTGGCGACGGACCGATCATCCGTCTATGGCTACACCTTC
-	-	TRBV5-1	TRBJ2-5	CASSLDTDQETQYF	TGCGCCAGCAGCTTAGATACGGACCAAGAGACCCAGTACTTC
-	-	TRBV6-2/TRBV6-3	TRBJ2-7	CASSFGRVTYEQYF	TGTGCCAGCAGTTTCGGCAGGGTAACCTACGAGCAGTACTTC
-	-	TRBV20-1	TRBJ2-6	CSARLSQGHSGANVLTF	TGCAGTGCTAGGTTGTCACAGGGACACTCTGGGGCCAACGTCCTGACTTTC
few	-	TRBV3-1	TRBJ2-5	CASSRRGPWTQYF	TGTGCCAGCAGCCGGAGGGGTCCTTGGACCCAGTACTTC
few	-	TRBV27	TRBJ2-3	CASSLSNEQDTQYF	TGTGCCAGCAGTTTATCTAACGAACAGGATACGCAGTATTTT
-	-	TRBV12-3/TRBV12-4	TRBJ1-2	CASSCPTGYGYTF	TGTGCCAGCAGTTGCCCGACGGGCTATGGCTACACCTTC
few	TRBD1	TRBV9	TRBJ2-1	CASSGRDRHYNEQFF	TGTGCCAGCAGCGGCCGGGACAGGCACTACAATGAGCAGTTCTTC
few	-	TRBV6-2/TRBV6-3	TRBJ1-2	CASSYPHQGTDGYTF	TGTGCCAGCAGTTACCCCCATCAGGGTACGGATGGCTACACCTTC
-	TRBD1	TRBV27	TRBJ1-2	CASSFTRDSHGYTF	TGTGCCAGCAGTTTTACCCGGGACAGCCATGGCTACACCTTC
many	TRBD2	TRBV4-3	TRBJ2-3	CASSPGLAGGSDTQYF	TGTGCCAGCAGCCCGGGACTAGCGGGGGGTTCAGATACGCAGTATTTT
few	-	TRBV20-1	TRBJ1-6	CSARPGRWLSSYNSPLHF	TGCAGTGCTAGACCGGGACGGTGGCTGAGCTCCTATAATTCACCCCTCCACTTT
-	TRBD1	TRBV28	TRBJ2-5	CASRLGTGQETQYF	TGTGCCAGCAGACTTGGGACAGGCCAAGAGACCCAGTACTTC
-	TRBD1	TRBV12-5	TRBJ1-2	CASGLRGAGGLQYGYTF	TGTGCTAGTGGTTTGCGGGGGGCAGGGGGCTTGCAATATGGCTACACCTTC
once	-	TRBV20-1	TRBJ2-1	CSARDRASRGGEQFF	TGCAGTGCTAGAGATAGGGCTAGCAGAGGGGGTGAGCAGTTCTTC
-	TRBD1	TRBV29-1	TRBJ1-1	CSVARQGRTEAFF	TGCAGCGTTGCCCGACAGGGGAGGACTGAAGCTTTCTTT
few	-	TRBV6-2/TRBV6-3	TRBJ2-7	CASRGLPNEQYF	TGTGCCAGCAGGGGCCTCCCCAATGAGCAGTACTTC
-	-	TRBV9	TRBJ1-1	CASSVSVNTEAFF	TGTGCCAGCAGCGTATCAGTGAACACTGAAGCTTTCTTT
few	-	TRBV6-1	TRBJ2-1	CASSERARYNEQFF	TGTGCCAGCAGTGAACGGGCCCGCTACAATGAGCAGTTCTTC
few	TRBD1	TRBV6-2/TRBV6-3	TRBJ1-2	CASSYQGAKANYGYTF	TGTGCCAGCAGTTACCAGGGGGCCAAAGCTAACTATGGCTACACCTTC
-	-	TRBV7-8	TRBJ1-1	CASILRAGIFLNTEAFF	TGTGCCAGCATCCTTAGGGCGGGGATATTTCTAAACACTGAAGCTTTCTTT
few	TRBD1	TRBV10-3	TRBJ2-2	CAISPRTGGNTGELFF	TGTGCCATCAGTCCCCGGACAGGGGGGAACACCGGGGAGCTGTTTTTT
-	TRBD2	TRBV12-3/TRBV12-4	TRBJ2-1	CASSLARTSGVNEQFF	TGTGCCAGCAGTTTGGCCCGGACTAGCGGGGTGAATGAGCAGTTCTTC
-	TRBD1	TRBV9	TRBJ1-1	CASSQHDREMNTEAFF	TGTGCCAGCAGCCAACACGACAGGGAAATGAACACTGAAGCTTTCTTT
many	-	TRBV20-1	TRBJ2-5	CSARRGQQETQYF	TGCAGTGCTAGACGTGGACAGCAAGAGACCCAGTACTTC
-	TRBD1	TRBV6-6	TRBJ2-5	CASTGGTGQETQYF	TGTGCCAGCACCGGTGGGACAGGGCAAGAGACCCAGTACTTC
-	-	TRBV5-6	TRBJ1-1	CASYPGFSGKNTEAFF	TGTGCCAGCTATCCCGGATTTTCAGGCAAGAACACTGAAGCTTTCTTT
many	-	TRBV20-1	TRBJ1-2	CSARDPQGRYGYTF	TGCAGTGCTAGAGATCCCCAGGGGCGCTATGGCTACACCTTC
-	TRBD2	TRBV3-1	TRBJ2-1	CVSSQDQGTSDYNEQFF	TGTGTCAGCAGTCAAGATCAAGGGACTAGCGATTACAATGAGCAGTTCTTC
-	TRBD1	TRBV5-1	TRBJ1-2	CASSDTGGAGYTF	TGCGCCAGCAGCGATACAGGGGGCGCAGGCTACACCTTC
-	-	TRBV28	TRBJ2-3	CASSFQGRTQYF	TGTGCCAGCAGTTTTCAGGGGCGTACGCAGTATTTT
-	TRBD1	TRBV25-1	TRBJ1-1	CASSPLRTGLNTEAFF	TGTGCCAGCAGTCCTCTGAGGACAGGTTTGAACACTGAAGCTTTCTTT
few	-	TRBV7-2	TRBJ1-2	CASSPSLVDAGYTF	TGTGCCAGCAGCCCTAGCCTTGTGGATGCTGGCTACACCTTC
few	-	TRBV7-6	TRBJ2-5	CASSLGRGGETQYF	TGTGCCAGCAGCTTAGGACGAGGTGGGGAGACCCAGTACTTC
-	TRBD2	TRBV20-1	TRBJ2-2	CSASRSGAANTGELFF	TGCAGTGCTAGCAGGAGCGGGGCGGCGAACACCGGGGAGCTGTTTTTT
few	TRBD1	TRBV10-3	TRBJ2-3	CAIREGQGVITDTQYF	TGTGCCATCAGGGAGGGACAGGGAGTTATAACGGATACGCAGTATTTT
-	TRBD1	TRBV12-3/TRBV12-4	TRBJ1-2	CASSHRQGRYGYTF	TGTGCCAGCAGTCACCGACAGGGCCGCTATGGCTACACCTTC
few	-	TRBV9	TRBJ1-4	CASSVDLQGARGLFF	TGTGCCAGCAGCGTAGACCTACAGGGTGCACGAGGGCTGTTTTTT
-	TRBD1	TRBV6-5	TRBJ2-1	CASSRPGTGPSGEQFF	TGTGCCAGCAGTCGCCCCGGGACAGGTCCCTCCGGAGAGCAGTTCTTC
-	TRBD1	TRBV11-2	TRBJ2-1	CASSPSDRGYNEQFF	TGTGCCAGCAGCCCATCGGACAGGGGATACAATGAGCAGTTCTTC